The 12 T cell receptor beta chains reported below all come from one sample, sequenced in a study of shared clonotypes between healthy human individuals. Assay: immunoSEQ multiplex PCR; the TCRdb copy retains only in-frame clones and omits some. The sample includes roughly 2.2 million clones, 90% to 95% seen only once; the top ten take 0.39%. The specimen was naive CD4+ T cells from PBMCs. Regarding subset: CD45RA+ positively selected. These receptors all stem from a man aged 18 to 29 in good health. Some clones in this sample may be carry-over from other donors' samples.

DNA for the CDR3: TGTGCCAGCAGCTTAGATCGACAGGGGGCCTCCTACAATGAGCAGTTCTTC. Amino acids: CASSLDRQGASYNEQFF. The chain couples TRBV11-2 to TRBJ2-1; the match to TRBD1 covers 10 bases. Losses at the gene ends were 0 bases for V and 0 bases for J; bases not matched to a gene: 2. Germline CDR1 SGHAT, CDR2 FQNNGV. The CDR3 totals 17 residues.

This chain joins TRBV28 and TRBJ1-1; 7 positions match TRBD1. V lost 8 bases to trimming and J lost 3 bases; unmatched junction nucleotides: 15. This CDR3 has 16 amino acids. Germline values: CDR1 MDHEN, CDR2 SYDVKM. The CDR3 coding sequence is TGTGCCAGCTGGGCCCTGACAGGGATTCGGGACACTGAAGCTTTCTTT. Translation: CASWALTGIRDTEAFF.

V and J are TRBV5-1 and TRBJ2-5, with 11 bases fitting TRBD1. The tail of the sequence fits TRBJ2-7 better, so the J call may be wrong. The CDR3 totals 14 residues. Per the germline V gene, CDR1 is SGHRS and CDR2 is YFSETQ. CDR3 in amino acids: CASRPGTGGYEQYF. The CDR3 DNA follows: TGCGCCAGCAGGCCCGGGACAGGGGGCTACGAGCAGTACTTC.

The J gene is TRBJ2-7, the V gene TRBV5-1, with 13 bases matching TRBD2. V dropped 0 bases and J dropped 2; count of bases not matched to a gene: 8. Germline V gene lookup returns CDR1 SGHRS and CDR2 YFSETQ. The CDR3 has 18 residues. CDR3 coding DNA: TGCGCCAGCAGCTTGGGCGGGACTAGCGGGATGGGGACCTACGAGCAGTACTTC. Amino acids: CASSLGGTSGMGTYEQYF.

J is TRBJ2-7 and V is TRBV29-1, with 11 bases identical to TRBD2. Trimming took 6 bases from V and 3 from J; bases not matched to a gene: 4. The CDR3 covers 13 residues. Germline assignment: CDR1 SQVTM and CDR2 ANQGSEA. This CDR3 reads CSVASGRFYEQYF. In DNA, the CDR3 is TGCAGCGTGGCTAGCGGGAGGTTCTACGAGCAGTACTTC.

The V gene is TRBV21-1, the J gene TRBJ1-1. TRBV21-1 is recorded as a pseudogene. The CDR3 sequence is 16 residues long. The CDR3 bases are TGTGCCAGCAGCAAAGTCCCCCCCGGCCAGTCGGCTGAAGCTTTCTTT. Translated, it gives CASSKVPPGQSAEAFF.

Here the CDR3 DNA reads TGTGCCAGCAGTTCTCGGCAGCTGTCCGGCTACACCTTC. Translated, it gives CASSSRQLSGYTF. This sequence joins TRBV6-5 and TRBJ1-2; D not resolved. Trimming took 4 bases from V and 8 from J, leaving 14 bases between them. The length of the CDR3 is 13 residues. CDR1 MNHEY and CDR2 SVGAGI come from the germline V gene.

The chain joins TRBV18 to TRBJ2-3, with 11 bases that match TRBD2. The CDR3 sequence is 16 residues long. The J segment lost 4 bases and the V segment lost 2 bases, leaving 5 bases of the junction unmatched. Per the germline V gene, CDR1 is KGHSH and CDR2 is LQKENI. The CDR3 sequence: CASSPTGTSGPDTQYF. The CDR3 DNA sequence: TGTGCCAGCTCACCAACCGGGACTAGCGGTCCAGATACGCAGTATTTT.

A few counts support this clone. The DNA of the CDR3 is TGCGCCAGCAGCCAAGGCAGGTTGGGCAATCAGCCCCAGCATTTT. Encoded protein: CASSQGRLGNQPQHF. V gene TRBV4-1 combines with J gene TRBJ1-5, with D unclear. Germline CDR1 reads MGHRA; CDR2 reads YSYEKL. The CDR3 sequence is 15 residues long. V was shortened by 1 base and J by 2 bases, with 9 bases between the two germline ends.

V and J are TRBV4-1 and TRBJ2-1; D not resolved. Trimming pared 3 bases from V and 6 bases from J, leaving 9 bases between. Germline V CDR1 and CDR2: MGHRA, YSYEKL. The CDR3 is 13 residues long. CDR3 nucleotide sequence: TGCGCCAGCAGCCAGACCCCGTTCAATGAGCAGTTCTTC. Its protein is CASSQTPFNEQFF.

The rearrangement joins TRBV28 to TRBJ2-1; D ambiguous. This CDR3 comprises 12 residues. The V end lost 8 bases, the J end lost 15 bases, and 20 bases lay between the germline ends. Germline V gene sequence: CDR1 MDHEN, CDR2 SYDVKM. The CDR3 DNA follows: TGTGCCAGCGGAGTTGGAGTCGCTCAACCGTTCTTC. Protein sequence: CASGVGVAQPFF.

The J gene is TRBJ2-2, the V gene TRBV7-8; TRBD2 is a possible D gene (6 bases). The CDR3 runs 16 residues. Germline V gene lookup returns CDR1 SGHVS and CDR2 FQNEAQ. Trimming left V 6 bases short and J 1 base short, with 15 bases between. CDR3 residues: CASRTPWRENTGELFF. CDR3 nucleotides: TGTGCCAGCAGAACCCCCTGGCGGGAGAACACCGGGGAGCTGTTTTTT.